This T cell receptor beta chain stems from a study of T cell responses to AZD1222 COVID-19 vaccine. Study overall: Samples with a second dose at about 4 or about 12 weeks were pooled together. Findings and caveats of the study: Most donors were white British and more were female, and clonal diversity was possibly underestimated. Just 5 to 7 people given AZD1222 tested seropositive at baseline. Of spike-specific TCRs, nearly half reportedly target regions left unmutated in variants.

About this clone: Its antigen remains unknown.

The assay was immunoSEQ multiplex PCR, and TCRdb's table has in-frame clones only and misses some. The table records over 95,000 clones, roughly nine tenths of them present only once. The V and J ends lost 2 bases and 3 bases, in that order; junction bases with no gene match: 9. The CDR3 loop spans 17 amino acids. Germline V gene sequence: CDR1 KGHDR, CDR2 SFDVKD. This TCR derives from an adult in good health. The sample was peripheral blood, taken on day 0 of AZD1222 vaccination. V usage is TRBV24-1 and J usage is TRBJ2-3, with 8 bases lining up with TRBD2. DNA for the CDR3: TGTGCCACCAGTGATTACGCCGGGAGCGGGGGAACAGATACGCAGTATTTT. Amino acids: CATSDYAGSGGTDTQYF.